Shown below are 30 T cell receptor beta chains from a single sample sequenced in a study of shared clonotypes between healthy human individuals. TCRdb keeps only in-frame clones here, not all; method: immunoSEQ multiplex PCR. In the table there are hundreds of thousands of clones, around 67% of which are singletons. Sequences were obtained from memory CD4+ T cells sorted from blood. This sample's subset: CD45RA-negative fraction. Receptor source: a man aged 30-40 years in good health.

The V and J genes are TRBV2 and TRBJ1-2; possibly TRBD1 for D (5 bases). V was clipped by 4 bases and J by 0 bases, with 12 bases between them. This CDR3 contains 15 residues. Germline assignment: CDR1 SNHLY and CDR2 FYNNEI. The CDR3 here is CASSVTGPANYGYTF. DNA of the CDR3: TGTGCCAGCAGTGTTACGGGGCCCGCTAACTATGGCTACACCTTC.

This sequence joins TRBV10-3 and TRBJ2-7; no reliable D call. With 5 bases removed from V and 3 bases from J, the gap between germline ends came to 17 bases. This CDR3 has 15 residues. CDR1 and CDR2 (germline): ENHRY, SYGVKD. The CDR3 bases are TGTGCCATCAGTCGAGACCTGGCTCGGAACTACGAGCAGTACTTC. It encodes CAISRDLARNYEQYF.

The chain joins TRBV4-3 to TRBJ1-2; no firm D call. Germline V gene sequence: CDR1 LGHNA, CDR2 YSLEER. This CDR3 is built from 14 residues. Trimming took off 0 bases at V and 3 bases at J, with 8 bases between the two ends. The CDR3 here is CASSQDQRYYGYTF. The CDR3 nucleotides read TGCGCCAGCAGCCAAGACCAGCGCTACTATGGCTACACCTTC.

This chain links TRBV30 with TRBJ2-5; no definite D call. In germline, CDR1 is GTSNPN, CDR2 SVGIG (reference sequence). This CDR3 has 12 residues. Trimming cost V 3 bases and J 5 bases, with 10 bases left between them. CDR3 coding DNA: TGTGCCTGGAGCCCGGACCGGGAGACCCAGTACTTC. Protein sequence: CAWSPDRETQYF.

The V call is TRBV21-1, the J call TRBJ2-5; the table's TRBD2 call for D was not verified on the DNA. TRBV21-1 is marked as a pseudogene. The CDR3 totals 19 residues. CDR3 DNA sequence: TGTGCCAGCAGCAAACCCCGAATCGGACTTGGGGTTTCCGAAGAGACCCAGTACTTC. It yields the protein CASSKPRIGLGVSEETQYF.

This sequence joins TRBV28 and TRBJ2-7, with 10 nucleotides matching TRBD1. Germline assignment: CDR1 MDHEN and CDR2 SYDVKM. V shed 3 bases, J shed 4 bases, and the junction held 9 bases outside the gene matches. The CDR3 runs 16 residues. The CDR3 nucleotides are TGTGCCAGCAGTTTTACCCGACAGGGGGCGAGATACGAGCAGTACTTC. Its translation is CASSFTRQGARYEQYF.

The CDR3 region is CASSPGLSVEETQYF. The CDR3 coding sequence is TGTGCCAGCAGTCCTGGACTATCGGTTGAAGAGACCCAGTACTTC. This chain joins TRBV6-5 and TRBJ2-5; a weak D match, TRBD2 (6 bases). In germline, CDR1 is MNHEY, CDR2 SVGAGI. Trimming stripped 5 bases from V and 3 bases from J, with 16 bases between. This CDR3 is 15 amino acids long.

The genes are TRBV5-6 and TRBJ1-2; 8 bases match TRBD1. The V segment lost 0 bases and the J segment 8 bases; nucleotides outside the gene matches: 9. Germline V lookup: CDR1 SGHDT, CDR2 YYEEEE. The CDR3 has 15 amino acids. CDR3 bases: TGTGCCAGCAGCTTGGGACAGGGGCAAGTGAAGGGCTACACCTTC. It specifies CASSLGQGQVKGYTF. Variable domain in full (rest from reference TRBV5-6 and TRBJ1-2): DAGVTQSPTHLIKTRGQQVTLRCSPKSGHDTVSWYQQALGQGPQFIFQYYEEEERQRGNFPDRFSGHQFPNYSSELNVNALLLGDSALYLCASSLGQGQVKGYTFGSGTRLTVV.

This chain uses TRBV28 with TRBJ2-3, with a tentative D call TRBD1 (5 bases). Germline CDR1 is MDHEN and CDR2 is SYDVKM. The CDR3 runs 13 residues. Trimming stripped 6 bases from V and 1 base from J, with 8 bases between. CDR3 protein: CASSTRGTDTQYF. The CDR3, as DNA: TGTGCCAGCAGCACCAGGGGCACAGATACGCAGTATTTT.

CDR3 sequence (DNA): TGTGCCAGCAGCTTAGCCAGGGTGAATGAGCAGTTCTTC. Protein product: CASSLARVNEQFF. The gene calls are TRBV7-8 and TRBJ2-1, with D maybe TRBD1 (5 bases). The CDR3 spans 13 residues. CDR1 and CDR2 from the germline V gene are SGHVS and FQNEAQ. V was cut by 0 bases and J by 7 bases, with 7 bases left in between.

V usage is TRBV9 and J usage is TRBJ1-4, with 7 bases fitting TRBD1. Germline CDR1 reads SGDLS; CDR2 reads YYNGEE. V dropped 1 base and J dropped 8; count of bases not matched to a gene: 14. The CDR3 extends over 17 amino acids. CDR3 DNA sequence: TGTGCCAGCAGCGTACAACAGGGGCCCTTGACGGGGGAAAAACTGTTTTTT. Translated: CASSVQQGPLTGEKLFF. The whole variable domain, remainder taken from reference TRBV9 and TRBJ1-4, is DSGVTQTPKHLITATGQRVTLRCSPRSGDLSVYWYQQSLDQGLQFLIQYYNGEERAKGNILERFSAQQFPDLHSELNLSSLELGDSALYFCASSVQQGPLTGEKLFFGSGTQLSVL.

The chain is built from TRBV5-6 and TRBJ1-4; 10 nucleotides align to TRBD1. This CDR3 comprises 16 residues. Losses at the gene ends were 0 bases for V and 3 bases for J; bases not matched to a gene: 2. Germline CDR1 is SGHDT and CDR2 is YYEEEE. The DNA for the CDR3 is TGTGCCAGCAGCTTGGGAGGACAGGGGGCTAATGAAAAACTGTTTTTT. It is translated as CASSLGGQGANEKLFF. The full variable domain, its missing parts supplied by reference TRBV5-6 and TRBJ1-4, is DAGVTQSPTHLIKTRGQQVTLRCSPKSGHDTVSWYQQALGQGPQFIFQYYEEEERQRGNFPDRFSGHQFPNYSSELNVNALLLGDSALYLCASSLGGQGANEKLFFGSGTQLSVL.

V gene TRBV7-2 combines with J gene TRBJ2-5; unclear D gene. V dropped 0 bases and J dropped 1 base, with 12 bases sitting between them. The germline V gene encodes CDR1 SGHTA and CDR2 FQGNSA. CDR3 length: 16 residues. The CDR3 is CASSLAGSSPQETQYF. The CDR3 DNA follows: TGTGCCAGCAGCTTAGCAGGATCAAGCCCCCAAGAGACCCAGTACTTC.

The chain employs TRBV6-1 and TRBJ2-3, with D unresolved. The CDR3 contains 15 residues. V was pared by 5 bases and J by 3 bases, with 15 bases between. The germline gives CDR1 MNHNS, CDR2 SASEGT. This CDR3 is CASSLQRVGTDTQYF. The CDR3 coding sequence is TGTGCCAGCAGTCTTCAACGGGTTGGTACAGATACGCAGTATTTT.

The CDR3 here is CSAPRASQQFF. CDR3 nucleotide sequence: TGCAGTGCTCCCAGGGCTAGCCAGCAGTTCTTC. V usage is TRBV20-1 and J usage is TRBJ2-1, with D perhaps being TRBD1 or TRBD2 (5 bases each). This CDR3 has 11 residues. The V end lost 5 bases, the J end lost 11 bases, and 13 bases lay between the germline ends. The germline CDR1 and CDR2 sequences are DFQATT and SNEGSKA (reference sequence).

The chain has TRBV7-6 and TRBJ2-7; 8 bases line up with TRBD1. The V gene end was trimmed by 0 bases and the J gene end by 2 bases; junction bases not matched to a gene: 9. The CDR3 runs 17 residues. Germline loops: CDR1 SGHVS, CDR2 FNYEAQ. The CDR3 DNA reads TGTGCCAGCAGCTTAGCCCCCCTCGCGGACAGGGCCTACGAGCAGTACTTC. It translates to CASSLAPLADRAYEQYF.

This clone has just a few counts. In DNA, the CDR3 is TGTGCCAGCAGTGTCGACTCGAGCTCCTACAATGAGCAGTTCTTC. This sequence encodes CASSVDSSSYNEQFF. The chain joins TRBV6-1 to TRBJ2-1; D remains ambiguous. Trimming took off 4 bases at V and 0 bases at J, with 10 bases between the two ends. The germline gives CDR1 MNHNS, CDR2 SASEGT. The CDR3 totals 15 residues.

The V and J genes are TRBV5-1 and TRBJ2-1, with unresolved D. This CDR3 contains 14 residues. V was trimmed by 4 bases and J by 5 bases, leaving 13 bases between them. Germline CDR1 reads SGHRS; CDR2 reads YFSETQ. CDR3 sequence reads: CASSQRTYDNEQFF. The CDR3 DNA reads as TGCGCCAGCAGCCAGAGGACCTACGACAATGAGCAGTTCTTC.

V and J are TRBV7-7 and TRBJ2-1; 13 positions agree with TRBD2. This CDR3 contains 16 residues. Germline values: CDR1 SSHAT, CDR2 FNYEAQ (reference sequence). The V segment lost 5 bases and the J segment 2 bases; nucleotides outside the gene matches: 3. CDR3 nucleotide sequence: TGTGCCAGCAGCCATACTAGCGGGAGGGCCTACAATGAGCAGTTCTTC. Translating gives CASSHTSGRAYNEQFF.

The V call is TRBV28, the J call TRBJ2-3, with unresolved D. V was clipped by 1 base and J by 1 base, with 9 bases between them. Germline V CDR1 and CDR2: MDHEN, SYDVKM. The CDR3 is 15 residues long. This chain's CDR3 is CASSLSPDRTDTQYF. The CDR3 coding sequence is TGTGCCAGCAGTTTATCGCCGGATCGCACAGATACGCAGTATTTT.

This clone was detected many times. V and J are TRBV5-1 and TRBJ2-7, with TRBD2 identical over 8 bases. This CDR3 contains 15 residues. Germline V gene sequence: CDR1 SGHRS, CDR2 YFSETQ. V lost 4 bases and J lost 1; bases outside the gene matches: 7. CDR3 loop: CASSTTGLVSYEQYF. The DNA of the CDR3 is TGCGCCAGCAGCACCACGGGACTAGTATCCTACGAGCAGTACTTC.

This clone was seen repeatedly, ten times or more. The chain is built from TRBV7-2 and TRBJ2-7; D is perhaps TRBD2 (5 bases). With 4 bases removed from V and 4 bases from J, the gap between germline ends came to 17 bases. This CDR3 has 15 residues. Per the germline V gene, CDR1 is SGHTA and CDR2 is FQGNSA. CDR3 DNA: TGTGCCAGCAGCTCATCCCGCGGTACGGGGTACGAGCAGTACTTC. Its translation: CASSSSRGTGYEQYF.

V usage is TRBV2 and J usage is TRBJ1-1, with a weak D call TRBD1 (6 bases). V gave up 2 bases and J gave up 5 bases, with 12 bases separating them. Germline V gene lookup returns CDR1 SNHLY and CDR2 FYNNEI. The CDR3 sequence is 14 residues long. Here the CDR3 DNA reads TGTGCCAGCAGTGAATTGGCGGGGGCAACTGAAGCTTTCTTT. This codes for CASSELAGATEAFF.

The table lists this clone with a few counts. This chain connects TRBV6-6 to TRBJ1-2; 9 positions agree with TRBD1. Germline CDR1 is MNHNY and CDR2 is SVGAGI (reference sequence). Germline trimming cut 4 bases from V and 4 bases from J; bases unmatched to any gene: 10. The CDR3 is 16 residues long. Here the CDR3 reads CASSSGTGIRTYGYTF. The CDR3 region has the DNA TGTGCCAGCAGTTCCGGGACAGGGATTCGTACCTATGGCTACACCTTC.

This chain uses TRBV7-2 with TRBJ1-1; D not certain. Trimming removed 1 base at V and 1 base at J, with 10 bases between. Germline V CDR1 and CDR2: SGHTA, FQGNSA. This CDR3 is built from 15 residues. The CDR3 DNA reads as TGTGCCAGCAGCTTAGATACGGACTGGAACACTGAAGCTTTCTTT. It translates to CASSLDTDWNTEAFF.

The V gene is TRBV7-9, the J gene TRBJ1-6; no clear D. The CDR3 covers 13 residues. Trimming shortened V by 5 bases and J by 10 bases, and 12 bases separated the two germline ends. Germline assignment: CDR1 SEHNR and CDR2 FQNEAQ (reference sequence). CDR3 protein: CASSTYESSPLHF. The CDR3 nucleotides are TGTGCCAGCAGCACCTACGAATCCTCACCCCTCCACTTT.

This clone was counted many times. This chain links TRBV5-1 with TRBJ2-1, with unresolved D. Per germline, CDR1 SGHRS and CDR2 YFSETQ. This CDR3 is 11 amino acids long. Between the trimmed V and J ends, which lost 1 base and 8 bases, there was a span of 4 bases. DNA of the CDR3: TGCGCCAGCAGCTTGTTCGATGAGCAGTTCTTC. As protein: CASSLFDEQFF. The complete variable domain, with remaining parts taken from reference TRBV5-1 and TRBJ2-1, reads KAGVTQTPRYLIKTRGQQVTLSCSPISGHRSVSWYQQTPGQGLQFLFEYFSETQRNKGNFPGRFSGRQFSNSRSEMNVSTLELGDSALYLCASSLFDEQFFGPGTRLTVL.

A word on this clone: The same CDR3 arises from other DNA sequences in this sample as well. The V gene is TRBV5-1, the J gene TRBJ2-3; TRBD1 aligns across 7 bases. The J segment lost 4 bases and the V segment lost 5 bases, leaving 4 bases of the junction unmatched. From germline, CDR1 is SGHRS and CDR2 YFSETQ. This CDR3 comprises 13 residues. CDR3 loop: CASSLQGSDTQYF. The CDR3 coding sequence is TGCGCCAGCAGTTTACAGGGGTCAGATACGCAGTATTTT. Full variable domain (missing parts from reference TRBV5-1 and TRBJ2-3): KAGVTQTPRYLIKTRGQQVTLSCSPISGHRSVSWYQQTPGQGLQFLFEYFSETQRNKGNFPGRFSGRQFSNSRSEMNVSTLELGDSALYLCASSLQGSDTQYFGPGTRLTVL.

The rearrangement links TRBV5-6 to TRBJ2-3; D ambiguous. The CDR3 covers 14 residues. Trimming took 0 bases from V and 3 from J, leaving 8 bases between them. In germline, CDR1 is SGHDT, CDR2 YYEEEE. DNA of the CDR3: TGTGCCAGCAGCTTGGACCGCACTACAGATACGCAGTATTTT. Its protein product is CASSLDRTTDTQYF.

The rearrangement joins TRBV5-4 to TRBJ2-7, with 12 positions matching TRBD1. CDR1 is SGHNT, CDR2 YYREEE, per germline (reference sequence). The CDR3 runs to 18 residues. J gave up 1 base and V 4 bases, and 12 bases lay outside the gene matches. The CDR3 loop reads CASSKGGTGGSGSYEQYF. CDR3 nucleotide sequence: TGTGCCAGCAGCAAAGGTGGGACAGGGGGCTCGGGGTCCTACGAGCAGTACTTC. Supplemented by reference TRBV5-4 and TRBJ2-7, the full variable domain reads ETGVTQSPTHLIKTRGQQVTLRCSSQSGHNTVSWYQQALGQGPQFIFQYYREEENGRGNFPPRFSGLQFPNYSSELNVNALELDDSALYLCASSKGGTGGSGSYEQYFGPGTRLTVT.